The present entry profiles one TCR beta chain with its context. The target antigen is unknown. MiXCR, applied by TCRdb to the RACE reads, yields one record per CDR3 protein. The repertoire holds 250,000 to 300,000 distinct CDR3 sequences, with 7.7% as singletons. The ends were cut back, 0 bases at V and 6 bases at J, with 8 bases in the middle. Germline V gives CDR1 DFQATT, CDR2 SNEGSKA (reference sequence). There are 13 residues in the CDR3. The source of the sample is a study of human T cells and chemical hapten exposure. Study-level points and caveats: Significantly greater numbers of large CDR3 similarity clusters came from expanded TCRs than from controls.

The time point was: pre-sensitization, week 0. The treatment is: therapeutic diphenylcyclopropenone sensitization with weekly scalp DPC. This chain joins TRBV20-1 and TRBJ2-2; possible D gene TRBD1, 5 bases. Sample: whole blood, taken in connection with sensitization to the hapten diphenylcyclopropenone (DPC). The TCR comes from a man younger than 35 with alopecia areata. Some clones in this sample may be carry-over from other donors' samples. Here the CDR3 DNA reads TGCAGTGCTAGAGAAGACAGCGCCGGGGAGCTGTTTTTT. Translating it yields CSAREDSAGELFF.